The 8 T cell receptor beta chains below were found in one sample sequenced in a study of blood T cell repertoires in COVID-19. Here immunoSEQ multiplex PCR was the method, and the copy in TCRdb shows in-frame clones only, minus some. The sample has about 140,000 clones, approximately 88% seen once; the top ten hold about 10%. Specimen: peripheral blood. These receptors all stem from a man in his 60s with active or convalescent COVID-19.

V is TRBV4-1 and J is TRBJ2-1; 15 bases agree with TRBD2. The ends lost 1 base at V and 4 bases at J; junction bases unmatched: 2. The CDR3 runs 17 residues. Germline values: CDR1 MGHRA, CDR2 YSYEKL. CDR3 protein: CASSQGTSGRAYNEQFF. CDR3 nucleotide sequence: TGCGCCAGCAGCCAAGGGACTAGCGGGAGGGCATACAATGAGCAGTTCTTC.

The rearrangement joins TRBV19 to TRBJ1-1; 8 bases align to TRBD1. CDR3 length equals 13 residues. Losses at the gene ends were 7 bases for V and 3 bases for J; bases not matched to a gene: 4. The V gene's germline CDR1 is LNHDA and CDR2 SQIVND (reference sequence). CDR3 region: CASIGQGDTEAFF. For the CDR3, the DNA is TGTGCCAGTATCGGACAGGGTGACACTGAAGCTTTCTTT. The whole variable domain, filled in from reference TRBV19 and TRBJ1-1, reads DGGITQSPKYLFRKEGQNVTLSCEQNLNHDAMYWYRQDPGQGLRLIYYSQIVNDFQKGDIAEGYSVSREKKESFPLTVTSAQKNPTAFYLCASIGQGDTEAFFGQGTRLTVV.

The chain employs TRBV27 and TRBJ2-1; 15 bases line up with TRBD2. The CDR3 has 14 amino acids. Germline V lookup: CDR1 MNHEY, CDR2 SMNVEV (reference sequence). Trimming took 4 bases from V and 12 from J; bases not matched to a gene: 4. The DNA for the CDR3 is TGTGCCAGCAGTTCAGGACTAGCGGGAGGGTGGCAGTTCTTC. The encoded protein is CASSSGLAGGWQFF.

The chain combines TRBV7-6 with TRBJ2-1, with D maybe TRBD2 (5 bases). Germline V lookup: CDR1 SGHVS, CDR2 FNYEAQ. The CDR3 contains 17 residues. V was pared by 4 bases and J by 0 bases, with 16 bases between. The CDR3 DNA follows: TGTGCCAGCAGCTCCCGGGGTAGGACCGACTCCTACAATGAGCAGTTCTTC. As protein: CASSSRGRTDSYNEQFF.

This chain uses TRBV3-1 (or the pseudogene TRBV3-2) with TRBJ1-5; a possible D gene is TRBD1 (5 bases). The CDR3 covers 13 residues. Trimming stripped 5 bases from V and 5 bases from J, with 10 bases between. CDR1 is LGHDT, CDR2 YNNKEL, per germline (reference sequence). The CDR3 protein is CASSLQDDQPQHF. The CDR3 bases are TGTGCCAGCAGCTTACAGGACGATCAGCCCCAGCATTTT.

J is TRBJ1-4 and V is TRBV6-1; possibly TRBD1 for D (5 bases). Trimming removed 1 base from V and 8 bases from J, with 17 bases in between. Germline V CDR1 and CDR2: MNHNS, SASEGT. The CDR3 loop spans 16 amino acids. As DNA, the CDR3 is TGTGCCAGCAGTGAAGGTGGATTAGGGGCAGGCGAAAAACTGTTTTTT. This codes for CASSEGGLGAGEKLFF.

The chain carries TRBV18 and TRBJ2-5; 7 bases map to TRBD1. The CDR3 sequence is 13 residues long. Germline trimming cut 9 bases from V and 2 bases from J; bases unmatched to any gene: 6. In germline, CDR1 is KGHSH, CDR2 LQKENI. Here the CDR3 reads CASNGQAQETQYF. The DNA of the CDR3 is TGTGCCAGTAACGGACAGGCGCAAGAGACCCAGTACTTC. Combining the CDR3 with reference TRBV18 and TRBJ2-5 gives the whole variable domain NAGVMQNPRHLVRRRGQEARLRCSPMKGHSHVYWYRQLPEEGLKFMVYLQKENIIDESGMPKERFSAEFPKEGPSILRIQQVVRGDSAAYFCASNGQAQETQYFGPGTRLLVL.

The J gene is TRBJ2-1, the V gene TRBV15, with D possibly matching TRBD2 (6 bases). V lost 3 bases to trimming and J lost 3 bases, with 15 bases between them. Germline V gene data show CDR1 as LNHNV and CDR2 as YYDKDF (reference sequence). The CDR3 loop spans 16 amino acids. CDR3 loop: CATSRRDRSYYNEQFF. CDR3 DNA: TGTGCCACCAGCAGGCGGGACCGATCCTACTACAATGAGCAGTTCTTC.